This note documents a single T cell receptor (beta chain) sequence. Its antigen is undetermined. The CDR3 runs 15 residues. CDR1 SGHTA and CDR2 FQGTGA come from the germline V gene. V was clipped by 1 base and J by 2 bases, with 11 bases between them. Sequencing used immunoSEQ multiplex PCR; TCRdb keeps in-frame clones, though not all of them. The sample includes millions of clones, approximately 95% of them seen just once. The data were taken from a study of shared clonotypes between healthy human individuals. Study-level background: Researchers assigned three CD4 naive, three CD4 memory, two CD8 naive and one CD8 memory plate to each donor. Study observations and caveats: Non-shared clonotypes displayed generation probabilities falling below those of clonotypes present in all four donors.

The sequencing input was naive CD4+ T cells from PBMCs. Subset of the sample: CD45RA+ positively selected. The gene calls are TRBV7-3 and TRBJ1-1, with a tentative D call TRBD1 (6 bases). This TCR was recovered from a man between 18 and 35 years old in good health. Some clones in this sample may be carry-over from other donors' samples. CDR3 nucleotides: TGTGCCAGCAGCTTAATGGCGGGGGCCAACACTGAAGCTTTCTTT. It yields the protein CASSLMAGANTEAFF.